This T cell receptor (beta chain) was identified during a study of blood T cell repertoires in COVID-19. At the level of the study: Sites in the United States, Italy and Spain provided acute and convalescent COVID-19 samples. PBMCs, B-cell-depleted T cells, or T cells were the source of the cDNA or gDNA that made up the material.

The V end lost 7 bases, the J end lost 4 bases, and 11 bases lay between the germline ends. CDR3 length equals 13 residues. CDR1 is MNHEY, CDR2 SVGAGI, per germline. Per the authors' pipeline: From reference gene primer amplification, estimates of nucleated cell counts were derived. Sequenced by immunoSEQ multiplex PCR; TCRdb stores in-frame clones only, minus some. V, J and clone size derive from that table, while D and trimming were established from the DNA sequence. Seen here are roughly 350,000 clones, less than 85% observed once, and the top ten hold under 4%. The source of this sequence is a woman younger than 30 with acute or convalescent COVID-19. The specimen was peripheral blood. The chain employs TRBV6-5 and TRBJ1-3, with D perhaps TRBD1 (6 bases). This CDR3 is CASKETGGNTIYF. DNA for the CDR3: TGTGCCAGCAAGGAAACAGGGGGAAACACCATATATTTT.